One T cell receptor beta chain is described in this entry. Its target is not known. This specimen belongs to a study of T cells after yellow fever vaccination. Whole-study results and caveats: Abundant clonotypes (contaminants from the bulk population) could be present in FACS-sorted repertoires. Post-booster reappearance was seen for most primary-vaccination clones (96% CD4, around 88% CD8). Though weaker, the secondary response peaked faster, on day 5 versus 15.

They built TCR cDNA with 5'RACE template switching, a step that put in a universal primer site and UMIs. One entry per CDR3 protein, called by TCRdb with MiXCR from the 5' RACE reads. The sample has 300,000 or so distinct CDR3 sequences, 10% to 15% seen once; the top ten hold approximately 0.49%. CDR1 and CDR2 (germline): SGHRS, YFSETQ. This CDR3 comprises 11 residues. Trimming took off 5 bases at V and 14 bases at J, with 15 bases between the two ends. The material was CD4+ T cells sorted from PBMCs, obtained 45 days after the yellow fever booster vaccination. The chain uses TRBV5-1 and TRBJ2-3, with D perhaps being TRBD1 or TRBD2 (5 bases each). This sequence originates from a man aged 30 to 45 who received the YFV17D yellow fever vaccine. The CDR3 protein is CASSPGRRPYF. CDR3 DNA sequence: TGCGCCAGCAGTCCGGGACGCCGACCGTATTTT.